This TCR beta chain was documented in a study of shared clonotypes between healthy human individuals. Germline V gives CDR1 SGHAT, CDR2 FQNNGV. V lost 4 bases and J lost 1, with 17 bases in between. The CDR3 is made up of 17 amino acids. HIV-negative, healthy adults without recent acute infections or vaccinations were the donors. About 91 million PBMCs served as the genomic DNA source for unsorted samples. Produced via immunoSEQ multiplex PCR; TCRdb's table is partial and in-frame only. The profile covers around 500,000 clones, with 75% to 85% appearing a single time and less than 15% taken by the ten largest.

The genes are TRBV11-2 and TRBJ2-1, with D perhaps matching TRBD1 (7 bases). This receptor was identified in a woman in her 40s in good health. Some clones in this sample may be carry-over from other donors' samples. Sequencing was done on a sample of PBMCs. This chain's CDR3 is CASSSAGGSSSYNEQFF. In nucleotides, the CDR3 is TGTGCCAGCAGCTCGGCAGGGGGGTCTTCGTCCTACAATGAGCAGTTCTTC.